These 20 T cell receptor beta chains were sequenced from one sample in a study of cytomegalovirus exposure and HLA in healthy donors. Both 60 Vbeta primers and 13 Jbeta primers went into the PCR. Only in-frame clones appear in the TCRdb table, and some are missing; sequencing was by immunoSEQ multiplex PCR. The sample holds around 170,000 clones, around 78% seen once. The sequenced material came from PBMCs. The source is a woman between 40 and 50 years old in good health and CMV-seropositive.

The chain has TRBV5-1 and TRBJ1-3, with D perhaps matching TRBD1 (5 bases). The V end was cut by 0 bases, the J end by 5 bases, with 15 bases between. This CDR3 is built from 16 residues. Per the germline V gene, CDR1 is SGHRS and CDR2 is YFSETQ. This CDR3 is CASSLAKGDSRNTIYF. For the CDR3, the DNA is TGCGCCAGCAGCTTGGCGAAGGGCGACAGTAGAAACACCATATATTTT.

Only one count was recorded for this clone. The chain recombines TRBV7-9 with TRBJ2-2; 8 bases agree with TRBD1. The V and J ends lost 1 base and 6 bases, in that order; junction bases with no gene match: 10. The CDR3 has 17 residues. Germline-derived CDR1 and CDR2 are SEHNR and FQNEAQ (reference sequence). Here the CDR3 DNA reads TGTGCCAGCAGCTTAGGTCAGGGGGCCGCCTCAGCCGGGGAGCTGTTTTTT. It is translated as CASSLGQGAASAGELFF.

The DNA for the CDR3 is TGTGCCAGCAGCGAGACAGGTTCTTATGAAAAACTGTTTTTT. Protein sequence: CASSETGSYEKLFF. V usage is TRBV2 and J usage is TRBJ1-4, with TRBD1 as a possible D gene (6 bases). V was trimmed by 6 bases and J by 6 bases, leaving 14 bases between them. Germline lookup yields CDR1 SNHLY and CDR2 FYNNEI. The CDR3 contains 14 residues.

The chain recombines TRBV5-1 with TRBJ1-2; the D is unclear. The V gene lost 3 bases and the J gene lost 0 bases, with 15 bases spanning the gap. Germline CDR1 SGHRS, CDR2 YFSETQ. This CDR3 comprises 16 residues. The CDR3 loop is CASSYVPGRANYGYTF. CDR3 coding DNA: TGCGCCAGCAGCTACGTACCCGGGCGGGCTAACTATGGCTACACCTTC.

This CDR3 reads CASSGATSGGLNTGELFF. The CDR3 DNA is TGTGCCAGCAGCGGAGCCACTAGCGGGGGACTGAACACCGGGGAGCTGTTTTTT. V and J are TRBV9 and TRBJ2-2, with 11 positions matching TRBD2. The CDR3 totals 18 residues. Trimming cost V 3 bases and J 1 base; bases outside gene matches: 8. In germline, CDR1 is SGDLS, CDR2 YYNGEE.

This chain uses TRBV27 with TRBJ2-2; maybe TRBD1 (6 bases). Germline CDR1 MNHEY, CDR2 SMNVEV (reference sequence). CDR3 length: 15 amino acids. The ends were cut back, 5 bases at V and 11 bases at J, with 21 bases in the middle. The CDR3: CASSAFGRTQGELFF. In DNA form, the CDR3 reads TGTGCCAGCAGTGCTTTCGGACGGACACAGGGAGAGCTGTTTTTT.

In this sample, this clone turned up once. The V and J genes are TRBV10-2 and TRBJ1-6, with D possibly matching TRBD1 (5 bases). The germline CDR1 and CDR2 sequences are WSHSY and SAAADI. CDR3 length equals 13 residues. Trimming shortened V by 7 bases and J by 9 bases, and 13 bases separated the two germline ends. The CDR3 loop is CASTQGFVSPLHF. The CDR3 coding sequence is TGCGCCAGCACTCAGGGTTTCGTTTCACCCCTCCACTTT.

J is TRBJ2-5 and V is TRBV5-1, with D uncertain. CDR3 length: 14 residues. The germline CDR1 and CDR2 sequences are SGHRS and YFSETQ. V was pared by 0 bases and J by 1 base, with 7 bases between. The CDR3 sequence is CASSLDGRQETQYF. The CDR3 DNA is TGCGCCAGCAGCTTGGATGGCCGCCAAGAGACCCAGTACTTC.

This clone appeared a single time. The chain recombines TRBV6-1 with TRBJ1-1; 8 bases match TRBD1. This CDR3 has 14 residues. Unmatched junction bases numbered 5, after V lost 8 bases and J lost 0 bases. Per the germline V gene, CDR1 is MNHNS and CDR2 is SASEGT. The CDR3 loop is CASLDRALNTEAFF. The DNA for the CDR3 is TGTGCCAGCTTGGACAGGGCCTTGAACACTGAAGCTTTCTTT.

This clone was found once. The chain uses TRBV7-8 and TRBJ2-5; 11 positions match TRBD1. Trimming at V came to 5 bases and at J to 5 bases, leaving 13 bases not matched to a gene. The CDR3 totals 17 residues. The germline V gene has CDR1 SGHVS and CDR2 FQNEAQ. CDR3 sequence reads: CASSPLEVRDRGETQYF. The CDR3 nucleotides are TGTGCCAGCAGCCCCCTCGAGGTGCGGGACAGGGGGGAGACCCAGTACTTC.

V gene TRBV13 combines with J gene TRBJ2-2; unclear D gene. The germline gives CDR1 PRHDT, CDR2 FYEKMQ (reference sequence). This CDR3 spans 16 amino acids. Trimming shortened V by 1 base and J by 1 base, and 10 bases separated the two germline ends. This chain's CDR3 is CASSLATLGNTGELFF. The CDR3 DNA reads as TGTGCCAGCAGCTTAGCGACACTCGGGAACACCGGGGAGCTGTTTTTT.

The chain is built from TRBV10-3 and TRBJ1-1; possible D gene TRBD1, 5 bases. The CDR3 totals 15 residues. V was cut by 0 bases and J by 3 bases, with 11 bases left in between. CDR1 and CDR2 from the germline V gene are ENHRY and SYGVKD. For the CDR3, the DNA is TGTGCCATCAGTGAGTCCGGGGGGTACGACACTGAAGCTTTCTTT. This codes for CAISESGGYDTEAFF.

The chain is built from TRBV2 and TRBJ1-2, with D hard to call. The germline V gene encodes CDR1 SNHLY and CDR2 FYNNEI. Trimming removed 0 bases from V and 4 bases from J, with 9 bases in between. The CDR3 is 14 residues long. Here the CDR3 DNA reads TGTGCCAGCAGTGAAGCGCGAGGAGTCTATGGCTACACCTTC. Its translation: CASSEARGVYGYTF.

This chain links TRBV5-4 with TRBJ2-1; the D is unclear. The V gene's germline CDR1 is SGHNT and CDR2 YYREEE (reference sequence). Trimming cost V 5 bases and J 8 bases, with 20 bases left between them. This CDR3 contains 15 residues. Here the CDR3 reads CASSRDARSADEQFF. The CDR3 nucleotides are TGTGCCAGCAGTCGTGACGCGAGATCGGCGGATGAGCAGTTCTTC.

J is TRBJ1-2 and V is TRBV18, with D perhaps TRBD1 (5 bases). V lost 2 bases to trimming and J lost 4 bases, with 8 bases between them. This CDR3 has 13 residues. The germline CDR1 and CDR2 sequences are KGHSH and LQKENI. The chain's CDR3 is CASSPSGGYGYTF. The CDR3 DNA reads TGTGCCAGCTCACCATCGGGGGGCTATGGCTACACCTTC.

The chain is built from TRBV7-8 and TRBJ2-7, with a possible D match to TRBD2 (5 bases). Deletions cut 5 bases from V and 4 bases from J, with 9 bases between. Germline assignment: CDR1 SGHVS and CDR2 FQNEAQ. CDR3 size: 12 residues. The CDR3 spells CASSPGIYEQYF. In DNA, the CDR3 is TGTGCCAGCAGCCCCGGGATTTACGAGCAGTACTTC.

This chain uses TRBV30 with TRBJ1-6, with 7 bases identical to TRBD1. The germline V gene encodes CDR1 GTSNPN and CDR2 SVGIG (reference sequence). With V trimmed by 2 bases and J by 6 bases, 4 bases remained unmatched. CDR3 size: 14 residues. Here the CDR3 reads CAWSRQGVNSPLHF. Written as DNA, the CDR3 is TGTGCCTGGAGTCGCCAGGGGGTTAATTCACCCCTCCACTTT.

The chain carries TRBV30 and TRBJ1-5; D not resolved. V was clipped by 0 bases and J by 5 bases, with 11 bases between them. Germline CDR1 is GTSNPN and CDR2 is SVGIG (reference sequence). There are 14 residues in the CDR3. Here the CDR3 reads CAWSVLAGDQPQHF. In nucleotides, the CDR3 is TGTGCCTGGAGTGTTTTGGCAGGCGATCAGCCCCAGCATTTT.

J is TRBJ2-7 and V is TRBV29-1; TRBD1 might be the D (5 bases). There are 13 residues in the CDR3. The V gene's germline CDR1 is SQVTM and CDR2 ANQGSEA. V was cut by 4 bases and J by 1 base, with 11 bases left in between. CDR3 in amino acids: CSVARTLSYEQYF. The CDR3 DNA follows: TGCAGCGTTGCCCGGACACTATCCTACGAGCAGTACTTC.

This chain connects TRBV7-9 to TRBJ1-1, with a tentative D call TRBD1 (5 bases). Germline CDR1 SEHNR, CDR2 FQNEAQ (reference sequence). Trimming removed 1 base from V and 8 bases from J, with 11 bases in between. The CDR3 contains 13 residues. The chain's CDR3 is CASSLEATAEAFF. CDR3 nucleotide sequence: TGTGCCAGCAGCTTAGAGGCGACAGCAGAAGCTTTCTTT.